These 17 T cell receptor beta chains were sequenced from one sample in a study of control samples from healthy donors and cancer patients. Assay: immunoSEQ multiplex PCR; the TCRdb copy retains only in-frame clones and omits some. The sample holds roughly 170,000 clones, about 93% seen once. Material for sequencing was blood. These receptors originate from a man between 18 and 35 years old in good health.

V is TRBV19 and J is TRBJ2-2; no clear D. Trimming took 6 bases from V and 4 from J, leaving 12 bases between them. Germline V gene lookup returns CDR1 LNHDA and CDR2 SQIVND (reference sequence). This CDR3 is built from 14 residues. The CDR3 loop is CASSSRFSTGELFF. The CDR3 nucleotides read TGTGCCAGTAGCTCGCGTTTCAGCACCGGGGAGCTGTTTTTT.

CDR3 nucleotide sequence: TGTGCCAGCAGTTACAGGGGACAGGTCTACGAGCAGTACTTC. Its protein is CASSYRGQVYEQYF. V gene TRBV6-5 combines with J gene TRBJ2-7; 8 bases map to TRBD1. The V and J ends lost 2 bases and 3 bases, in that order; junction bases with no gene match: 3. This CDR3 spans 14 amino acids. Looked up from germline, CDR1 is MNHEY and CDR2 is SVGAGI.

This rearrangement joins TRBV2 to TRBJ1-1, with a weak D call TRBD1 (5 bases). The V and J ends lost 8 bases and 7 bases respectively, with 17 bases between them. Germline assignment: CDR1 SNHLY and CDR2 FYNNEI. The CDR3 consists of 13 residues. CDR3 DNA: TGTGCCAGCGGAAGCCGGGGGTCCGGTGAAGCTTTCTTT. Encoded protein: CASGSRGSGEAFF.

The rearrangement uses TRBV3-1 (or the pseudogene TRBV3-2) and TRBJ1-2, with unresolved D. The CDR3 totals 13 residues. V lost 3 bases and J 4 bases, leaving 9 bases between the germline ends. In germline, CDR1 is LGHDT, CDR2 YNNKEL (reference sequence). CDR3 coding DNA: TGTGCCAGCAGCCAGGCGGGTCTCTATGGCTACACCTTC. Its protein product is CASSQAGLYGYTF.

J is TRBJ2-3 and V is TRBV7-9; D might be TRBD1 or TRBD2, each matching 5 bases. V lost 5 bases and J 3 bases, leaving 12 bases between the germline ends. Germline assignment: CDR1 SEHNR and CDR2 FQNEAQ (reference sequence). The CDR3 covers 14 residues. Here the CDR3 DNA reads TGTGCCAGCAGCCCTAGAGGGGCGACAGATACGCAGTATTTT. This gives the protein CASSPRGATDTQYF. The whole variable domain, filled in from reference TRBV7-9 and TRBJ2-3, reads DTGVSQNPRHKITKRGQNVTFRCDPISEHNRLYWYRQTLGQGPEFLTYFQNEAQLEKSRLLSDRFSAERPKGSFSTLEIQRTEQGDSAMYLCASSPRGATDTQYFGPGTRLTVL.

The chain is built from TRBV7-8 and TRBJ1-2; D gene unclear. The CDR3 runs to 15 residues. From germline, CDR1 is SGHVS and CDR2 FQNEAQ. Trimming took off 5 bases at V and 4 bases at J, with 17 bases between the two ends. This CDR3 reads CASSAWIDTVYGYTF. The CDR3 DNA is TGTGCCAGCAGCGCGTGGATCGATACTGTCTATGGCTACACCTTC.

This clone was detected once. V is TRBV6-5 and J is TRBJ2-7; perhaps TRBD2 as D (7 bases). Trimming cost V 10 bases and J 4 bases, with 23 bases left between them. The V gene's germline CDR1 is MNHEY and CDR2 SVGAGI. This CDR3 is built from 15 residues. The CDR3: CATTREFGGAYEQYF. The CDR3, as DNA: TGTGCCACCACACGGGAATTTGGGGGGGCATACGAGCAGTACTTC.

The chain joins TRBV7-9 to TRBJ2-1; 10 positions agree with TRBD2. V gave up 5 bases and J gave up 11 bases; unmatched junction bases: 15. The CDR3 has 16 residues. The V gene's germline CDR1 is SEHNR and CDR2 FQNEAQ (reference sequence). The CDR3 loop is CASSPGSGGAENKQFF. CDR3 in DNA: TGTGCCAGCAGCCCCGGGAGCGGGGGGGCTGAGAATAAGCAGTTCTTC. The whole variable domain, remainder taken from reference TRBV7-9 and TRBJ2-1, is DTGVSQNPRHKITKRGQNVTFRCDPISEHNRLYWYRQTLGQGPEFLTYFQNEAQLEKSRLLSDRFSAERPKGSFSTLEIQRTEQGDSAMYLCASSPGSGGAENKQFFGPGTRLTVL.

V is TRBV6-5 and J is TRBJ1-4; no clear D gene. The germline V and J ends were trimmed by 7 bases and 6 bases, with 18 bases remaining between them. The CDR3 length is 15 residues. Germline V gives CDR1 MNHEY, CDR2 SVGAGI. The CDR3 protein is CASKESVLGDEKLFF. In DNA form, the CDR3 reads TGTGCCAGCAAAGAGAGTGTATTGGGAGATGAAAAACTGTTTTTT.

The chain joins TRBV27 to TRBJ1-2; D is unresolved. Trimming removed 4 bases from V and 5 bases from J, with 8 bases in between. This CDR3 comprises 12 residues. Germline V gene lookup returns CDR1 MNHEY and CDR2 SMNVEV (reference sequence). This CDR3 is CASSYDKYGYTF. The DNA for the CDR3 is TGTGCCAGCAGTTACGACAAATATGGCTACACCTTC.

CDR3 sequence: CASSLALGRSPYEQYF. CDR3 in DNA: TGCGCCAGCAGCTTGGCCCTTGGACGGTCCCCCTACGAGCAGTACTTC. This sequence joins TRBV5-1 and TRBJ2-7; no definite D call. CDR3 length: 16 amino acids. V lost 0 bases to trimming and J lost 2 bases, with 15 bases between them. The germline V gene has CDR1 SGHRS and CDR2 YFSETQ. Complete variable domain (other parts from reference TRBV5-1 and TRBJ2-7): KAGVTQTPRYLIKTRGQQVTLSCSPISGHRSVSWYQQTPGQGLQFLFEYFSETQRNKGNFPGRFSGRQFSNSRSEMNVSTLELGDSALYLCASSLALGRSPYEQYFGPGTRLTVT.

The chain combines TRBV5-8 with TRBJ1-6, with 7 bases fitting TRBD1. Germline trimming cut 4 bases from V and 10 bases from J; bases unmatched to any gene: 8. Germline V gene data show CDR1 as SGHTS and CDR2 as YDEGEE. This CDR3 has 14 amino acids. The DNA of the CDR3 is TGTGCCAGCAGCGTAAGACAGGGTGGCTCACCCCTCCACTTT. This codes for CASSVRQGGSPLHF.

The CDR3 region is CASSRGQGGAEAFF. Written as DNA, the CDR3 is TGTGCCAGCAGCCGAGGACAGGGTGGCGCTGAAGCTTTCTTT. The gene calls are TRBV11-3 and TRBJ1-1; 8 bases match TRBD1. This CDR3 spans 14 amino acids. The trim removed 5 bases at V and 6 bases at J, leaving 8 bases unmatched. CDR1 is SGHNT, CDR2 YENEEA, per germline. Together with reference TRBV11-3 and TRBJ1-1, the CDR3 gives the full variable domain: EAGVVQSPRYKIIEKKQPVAFWCNPISGHNTLYWYLQNLGQGPELLIRYENEEAVDDSQLPKDRFSAERLKGVDSTLKIQPAELGDSAVYLCASSRGQGGAEAFFGQGTRLTVV.

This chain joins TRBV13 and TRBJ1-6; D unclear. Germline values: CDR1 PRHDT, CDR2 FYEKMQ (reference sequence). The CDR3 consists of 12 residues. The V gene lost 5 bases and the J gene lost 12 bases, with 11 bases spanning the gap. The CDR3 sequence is CASSVRTEPLHF. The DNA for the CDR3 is TGTGCCAGCAGCGTTAGGACTGAACCCCTCCACTTT.

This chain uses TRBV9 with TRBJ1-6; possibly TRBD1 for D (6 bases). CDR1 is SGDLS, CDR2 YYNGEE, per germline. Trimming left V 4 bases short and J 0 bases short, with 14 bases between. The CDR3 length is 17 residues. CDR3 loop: CASSQGGPSSYNSPLHF. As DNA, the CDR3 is TGTGCCAGCAGCCAAGGGGGGCCCAGCTCCTATAATTCACCCCTCCACTTT.

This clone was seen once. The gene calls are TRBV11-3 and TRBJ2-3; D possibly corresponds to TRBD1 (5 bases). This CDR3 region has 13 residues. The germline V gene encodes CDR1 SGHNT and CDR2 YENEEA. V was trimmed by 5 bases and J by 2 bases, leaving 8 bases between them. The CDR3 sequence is CASSRRDTDTQYF. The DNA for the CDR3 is TGTGCCAGCAGCCGCAGGGACACAGATACGCAGTATTTT.

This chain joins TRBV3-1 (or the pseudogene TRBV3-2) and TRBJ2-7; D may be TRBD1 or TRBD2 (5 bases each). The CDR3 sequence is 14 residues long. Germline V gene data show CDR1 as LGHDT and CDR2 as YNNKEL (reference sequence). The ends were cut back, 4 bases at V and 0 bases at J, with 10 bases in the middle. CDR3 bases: TGTGCCAGCAGCCCCTCAGGGAGCTCCTACGAGCAGTACTTC. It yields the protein CASSPSGSSYEQYF.